This T cell receptor beta chain appears in the sequencing data of a study of cytomegalovirus exposure and HLA in healthy donors. Turning to the study itself: From donors who were HLA-typed, an early data release held about 89 million unique TCRs.

The PCR used 60 Vbeta and 13 Jbeta primers. The method was immunoSEQ multiplex PCR; TCRdb's version includes in-frame clones alone and lacks a portion of them. The table lists about 180,000 clones, around 81% of them singletons. CDR1 is SGDLS, CDR2 YYNGEE, per germline. This CDR3 is built from 16 residues. The V end was cut by 3 bases, the J end by 0 bases, with 15 bases between. The sequencing sample was made of PBMCs. This TCR was recovered from a woman under 30 in good health and CMV-seropositive. The chain combines TRBV9 with TRBJ2-5; the D gene is possibly TRBD2 (5 bases). This CDR3 is CASSAPGRTDQETQYF. For the CDR3, the DNA is TGTGCCAGCAGCGCCCCGGGAAGAACAGACCAAGAGACCCAGTACTTC. Based on the CDR3 plus reference TRBV9 and TRBJ2-5, the full variable domain is DSGVTQTPKHLITATGQRVTLRCSPRSGDLSVYWYQQSLDQGLQFLIQYYNGEERAKGNILERFSAQQFPDLHSELNLSSLELGDSALYFCASSAPGRTDQETQYFGPGTRLLVL.